The 18 T cell receptor beta chains below were found in one sample sequenced in a study of radiation and T cells in renal cell carcinoma. Generated by immunoSEQ multiplex PCR, the TCRdb table keeps only in-frame clones and is missing some. The sample holds around 99,000 clones, roughly 84% seen once. Stated time point: blood 4 weeks post-SBRT, at nephrectomy. As to treatment: 15 Gy SBRT to primary tumor, nephrectomy 4 weeks later. This sample comprised blood, obtained from a patient whose treatment included radiotherapy and nephrectomy. Receptor source: a man in his fifties or sixties with renal cell carcinoma.

This chain joins TRBV27 and TRBJ2-1; 9 bases align to TRBD2. The CDR3 totals 15 residues. Germline lookup yields CDR1 MNHEY and CDR2 SMNVEV (reference sequence). V lost 4 bases to trimming and J lost 5 bases; unmatched junction nucleotides: 6. The CDR3 nucleotides read TGTGCCAGCAGTTCCGCGACTAGCGGTAACAATGAGCAGTTCTTC. It is translated as CASSSATSGNNEQFF.

This rearrangement joins TRBV7-6 to TRBJ1-2; D gene uncertain. The germline CDR1 and CDR2 sequences are SGHVS and FNYEAQ. The V end was cut by 1 base, the J end by 5 bases, with 5 bases between. The CDR3 is 12 amino acids. The CDR3 reads CASSLGGYGYTF. CDR3 DNA: TGTGCCAGCAGCTTAGGAGGGTATGGCTACACCTTC.

Notes on this clone: One junction end disagrees with the germline gene, perhaps due to a read error. The chain links TRBV28 to TRBJ2-7; 7 bases are shared with TRBD1. This CDR3 spans 12 amino acids. Germline CDR1 reads MDHEN; CDR2 reads SYDVKM. CDR3 in amino acids: CASSSLRDSKSF. CDR3 bases: TGTGCCAGCAGTTCCCTCCGGGACAGTAAAAGCTTC.

This chain uses TRBV5-1 with TRBJ1-1; a possible D gene is TRBD1 (5 bases). Germline V gene lookup returns CDR1 SGHRS and CDR2 YFSETQ. This CDR3 has 15 amino acids. Trimming took off 3 bases at V and 3 bases at J, with 15 bases between the two ends. CDR3 loop: CASSSIPGTDTEAFF. Here the CDR3 DNA reads TGCGCCAGCAGCTCTATACCCGGGACGGACACTGAAGCTTTCTTT.

V usage is TRBV30 and J usage is TRBJ1-1, with 10 bases aligning to TRBD1. The CDR3 has 16 residues. Germline V gene data show CDR1 as GTSNPN and CDR2 as SVGIG (reference sequence). Trimming cost V 0 bases and J 5 bases; bases outside gene matches: 9. The CDR3, as DNA: TGTGCCTGGAGTGTTAGGACAGGGGGTAGGAATACTGAAGCTTTCTTT. It is translated as CAWSVRTGGRNTEAFF.

This clone was counted many times. The rearrangement uses TRBV13 and TRBJ1-1; D call uncertain. The CDR3 has 14 amino acids. The germline CDR1 and CDR2 sequences are PRHDT and FYEKMQ (reference sequence). Trimming removed 4 bases from V and 5 bases from J, with 14 bases in between. The chain's CDR3 is CASSSPASMTEAFF. For the CDR3, the DNA is TGTGCCAGCAGCTCCCCCGCAAGCATGACTGAAGCTTTCTTT.

The CDR3 region has the DNA TGTGCCCGACAGACTAGCGCGGGAGTCCGGTACGAGCAGTACTTC. Translating it yields CARQTSAGVRYEQYF. This rearrangement joins TRBV2 to TRBJ2-7; 8 nucleotides line up with TRBD2. Germline values: CDR1 SNHLY, CDR2 FYNNEI. The V and J ends lost 11 bases and 4 bases, in that order; junction bases with no gene match: 16. The CDR3 runs 15 residues.

The V gene is TRBV28, the J gene TRBJ1-2; TRBD1 matches 8 bases. Germline lookup yields CDR1 MDHEN and CDR2 SYDVKM. The CDR3 totals 15 residues. V lost 3 bases and J lost 7; bases outside the gene matches: 10. CDR3 region: CASSLSGRGLGGYTF. The CDR3 bases are TGTGCCAGCAGTTTGTCTGGCAGGGGGCTGGGTGGCTACACCTTC.

The chain couples TRBV28 to TRBJ2-3; 9 nucleotides match TRBD2. This CDR3 contains 19 residues. V lost 2 bases to trimming and J lost 1 base; unmatched junction nucleotides: 13. Germline assignment: CDR1 MDHEN and CDR2 SYDVKM. The DNA of the CDR3 is TGTGCCAGCAGTTTAACCCCTCCTTCTACTAGCGGGCGCACAGATACGCAGTATTTT. As protein: CASSLTPPSTSGRTDTQYF.

The J gene is TRBJ1-5, the V gene TRBV6-1; the D gene is possibly TRBD1 (6 bases). Trimming pared 8 bases from V and 7 bases from J, leaving 18 bases between. The CDR3 contains 14 residues. Germline CDR1 is MNHNS and CDR2 is SASEGT. CDR3 sequence reads: CASLPGGPRQPQHF. CDR3 DNA: TGTGCCAGCCTACCTGGGGGGCCCAGGCAGCCCCAGCATTTT.

In nucleotides, the CDR3 is TGTGCCAGCAGTCCCTTGACTAGCGATCTCATGGGGGCACACGAGCAGTACTTC. It encodes CASSPLTSDLMGAHEQYF. The rearrangement links TRBV27 to TRBJ2-7; the match to TRBD2 covers 8 bases. This CDR3 is built from 18 residues. Germline CDR1 MNHEY, CDR2 SMNVEV (reference sequence). After removal of 5 bases from V and 5 bases from J, the junction contained 20 bases not matched to a gene.

V and J are TRBV19 and TRBJ2-2; a weak D match, TRBD1 (5 bases). This CDR3 region has 15 residues. Trimming cost V 4 bases and J 3 bases, with 12 bases left between them. Per germline, CDR1 LNHDA and CDR2 SQIVND (reference sequence). The CDR3 reads CASSRTRDDTGELFF. The CDR3 nucleotides are TGTGCCAGTAGTAGAACCAGGGATGACACCGGGGAGCTGTTTTTT.

This clone was recorded at least ten times. The chain has TRBV10-3 and TRBJ1-1; D uncertain. Germline lookup yields CDR1 ENHRY and CDR2 SYGVKD. The CDR3 loop spans 13 amino acids. V gave up 9 bases and J gave up 6 bases, with 17 bases separating them. CDR3 bases: TGTGCCATTCAAGGTCCAACTGGGGCTGAAGCTTTCTTT. This gives the protein CAIQGPTGAEAFF.

The rearrangement links TRBV7-2 to TRBJ2-3; D perhaps matches TRBD2 (6 bases). This CDR3 region has 17 residues. Germline CDR1 is SGHTA and CDR2 is FQGNSA. With 1 base removed from V and 2 bases from J, the gap between germline ends came to 16 bases. The CDR3 here is CASSLGIGGGTTDTQYF. CDR3 DNA: TGTGCCAGCAGCTTAGGGATCGGGGGAGGTACCACAGATACGCAGTATTTT.

The rearrangement uses TRBV9 and TRBJ2-7; D not resolved. The V gene's germline CDR1 is SGDLS and CDR2 YYNGEE. This CDR3 has 14 amino acids. V was shortened by 0 bases and J by 6 bases, with 13 bases between the two germline ends. CDR3 amino acids: CASSVDSQGGEQYF. The CDR3 DNA follows: TGTGCCAGCAGCGTAGACTCCCAAGGTGGCGAGCAGTACTTC.

The chain couples TRBV7-9 to TRBJ1-3; D is undetermined. Trimming shortened V by 1 base and J by 4 bases, and 2 bases separated the two germline ends. The CDR3 covers 12 residues. Germline V gene data show CDR1 as SEHNR and CDR2 as FQNEAQ (reference sequence). The CDR3 protein is CASSLEGNTIYF. CDR3 DNA sequence: TGTGCCAGCAGCTTAGAGGGAAACACCATATATTTT.

This clone occurred once. CDR3 sequence: CASSPGPLAYEQYF. The DNA for the CDR3 is TGCGCCAGCAGCCCCGGGCCGTTAGCCTACGAGCAGTACTTC. The gene calls are TRBV4-1 and TRBJ2-7; no clear D. Looked up from germline, CDR1 is MGHRA and CDR2 is YSYEKL. V was pared by 4 bases and J by 2 bases, with 12 bases between. This CDR3 is 14 amino acids long.

This sequence joins TRBV18 and TRBJ1-2; 9 bases match TRBD1. Germline V gene lookup returns CDR1 KGHSH and CDR2 LQKENI. The V and J ends lost 3 bases and 8 bases, in that order; junction bases with no gene match: 7. This CDR3 contains 14 residues. The DNA of the CDR3 is TGTGCCAGCTCACCTGAACGACAGGGGGTAGGCTACACCTTC. It codes for CASSPERQGVGYTF.